This T cell receptor beta chain was profiled in a study of memory CD4+ T cells and cytomegalovirus serostatus. The CDR3 has 15 residues. V lost 5 bases to trimming and J lost 4 bases; unmatched junction nucleotides: 6. Germline V CDR1 and CDR2: SNHLY, FYNNEI. The sort gate was single viable CD3+CD4+CD8-CD45RO+ cells for memory CD4+ T cells. Only in-frame clones appear in the TCRdb table, and some are missing; sequencing was by immunoSEQ multiplex PCR. Of 35,000 to 50,000 clones in the sample, over 70% were seen once. This receptor was identified in an adult in good health and CMV-seronegative. The V gene is TRBV2, the J gene TRBJ2-3; 10 bases map to TRBD1. The specimen sequenced was memory CD4+ T cells from blood. In DNA, the CDR3 is TGTGCCAGCAGTTTTCGGGACAGGGGACCAGATACGCAGTATTTT. It codes for CASSFRDRGPDTQYF.